Here is one T cell receptor (beta chain) with its context. CDR1 is MNHEY, CDR2 SMNVEV, per germline (reference sequence). The V and J ends lost 1 base and 0 bases, in that order; junction bases with no gene match: 7. CDR3 length: 17 residues. This record belongs to a study of blood T cell repertoires in COVID-19. Repertoires were generated with immunoSEQ multiplex PCR, while TCRdb's copy carries only in-frame clones and drops some. The top ten clones hold over 12% of a sample with 200,000 to 250,000 clones, nearly 90% of them seen once. Participant age was roughly 18 to 95 years, and participants resided in around 24 US areas.

This TCR was recovered from a man aged 25-45 years who had been exposed to COVID-19. Input material: PBMCs or T cells enriched from blood (not recorded which). This chain connects TRBV27 to TRBJ1-1, with 8 bases that match TRBD1. The DNA of the CDR3 is TGTGCCAGCAGTTTATTCGGGTTGACAGGGGTGAACACTGAAGCTTTCTTT. It codes for CASSLFGLTGVNTEAFF.